Listed below are T cell receptor beta chains from one sample, sequenced in a study of control samples from healthy donors and cancer patients. Repertoires were generated with immunoSEQ multiplex PCR, while TCRdb's copy carries only in-frame clones and drops some. The sample lists tens of thousands of clones, roughly 83% occurring once. The sample comprised PBMCs. Receptor source: a man between 65 and 79 years old with lung cancer. Both conserved end residues are part of each CDR3. Each record gives: clone size, J gene, D gene, V gene, CDR3 length, CDR3 protein, CDR3 DNA. A D gene is named only where the DNA matches it firmly. Clone size, where shown, is once, few, many, or a class for clones that have expanded.

. TRBJ1-3 . TRBV4-1 20 CASSQGILRRQELSGNTIYF TGCGCCAGCAGCCAGGGGATATTAAGACGGCAGGAGCTCTCTGGAAACACCATATATTTT
few TRBJ2-1 TRBD1 TRBV11-2 16 CASSLVFGTGYNEQFF TGTGCCAGCAGCTTAGTATTCGGGACAGGGTACAATGAGCAGTTCTTC
. TRBJ1-5 . TRBV5-1 13 CASSLEGIQPQHF TGCGCCAGCAGCTTGGAGGGAATTCAGCCCCAGCATTTT
. TRBJ1-1 . TRBV14 15 CASSLGTRGSTEAFF TGTGCCAGCAGCCTAGGAACGAGGGGCTCCACTGAAGCTTTCTTT
. TRBJ2-1 . TRBV7-9 15 CASSIQGGSYNEQFF TGTGCCAGCAGCATACAGGGGGGGTCCTACAATGAGCAGTTCTTC
. TRBJ1-5 TRBD1 TRBV19 14 CASDVNRGHQPQHF TGTGCCAGTGACGTTAACAGGGGACATCAGCCCCAGCATTTT
. TRBJ1-1 . TRBV7-9 14 CASSYDGGHTEAFF TGTGCCAGCAGCTATGACGGGGGACACACTGAAGCTTTCTTT
. TRBJ1-2 . TRBV5-5 13 CASSLGTVYGYTF TGTGCCAGCAGCTTGGGTACAGTTTATGGCTACACCTTC
. TRBJ2-5 TRBD2 TRBV5-1 16 CASSLASGSGEETQYF TGCGCCAGCAGCTTGGCTAGCGGGTCAGGGGAGGAGACCCAGTACTTC
. TRBJ2-2 . TRBV19 15 CASSAPTGITGELFF TGTGCCAGTAGTGCCCCGACAGGAATCACCGGGGAGCTGTTTTTT